This record concerns one TCR beta chain sequence. Antigen specificity is unknown. Sequenced by immunoSEQ multiplex PCR; TCRdb stores in-frame clones only, minus some. Here the sample spans about 64,000 clones, roughly four fifths being singletons. CDR1 is MGHDK, CDR2 SYGVNS, per germline. The CDR3 covers 15 residues. These data belong to a study of OX40 agonist ivuxolimab in advanced cancers. Study-wide points: Among patients with partial responses at 0.1-3.0 mg/kg, clonal expansion was among the lowest.

The TCR sequence derives from an adult with an advanced solid tumor such as melanoma, head and neck, liver or kidney cancer. Sequencing was performed on CD4+ or CD8+ T cells sorted from blood, taken in a trial of the OX40 agonist ivuxolimab. This chain joins TRBV25-1 and TRBJ2-5; 11 bases agree with TRBD1. The closer fit of TRBJ2-7 to the DNA end suggests the J call may be wrong. CDR3 bases: TGTGCCAGCAGTGAACCGGGACAGGGGGCCTACGAGCAGTACTTC. Its translation is CASSEPGQGAYEQYF.